What follows is one T cell receptor (beta chain) and its context. Deletions cut 1 base from V and 4 bases from J, with 7 bases between. CDR1 and CDR2 (germline): SQVTM, ANQGSEA. The length of the CDR3 is 12 residues. For TCRbeta, the library was prepared with unique molecular identifiers. A single record per CDR3 protein comes from TCRdb applying MiXCR to the PCR reads. This table holds about 410,000 distinct CDR3 sequences, around 20% found once. The data originate from a study of T-cell reconstitution after alpha-beta-depleted transplantation in children. The TCR originated in a human donor who donated a stem cell graft to a child with acute myeloid leukemia. Sequencing was performed on PBMCs from the stem cell graft donor, taken from the stem cell graft. The V call is TRBV29-1, the J call TRBJ1-2, with TRBD1 as a possible D gene (5 bases). The CDR3 nucleotides are TGCAGCGTTGAAGGACAGATCTATGGCTACACCTTC. Residues: CSVEGQIYGYTF.